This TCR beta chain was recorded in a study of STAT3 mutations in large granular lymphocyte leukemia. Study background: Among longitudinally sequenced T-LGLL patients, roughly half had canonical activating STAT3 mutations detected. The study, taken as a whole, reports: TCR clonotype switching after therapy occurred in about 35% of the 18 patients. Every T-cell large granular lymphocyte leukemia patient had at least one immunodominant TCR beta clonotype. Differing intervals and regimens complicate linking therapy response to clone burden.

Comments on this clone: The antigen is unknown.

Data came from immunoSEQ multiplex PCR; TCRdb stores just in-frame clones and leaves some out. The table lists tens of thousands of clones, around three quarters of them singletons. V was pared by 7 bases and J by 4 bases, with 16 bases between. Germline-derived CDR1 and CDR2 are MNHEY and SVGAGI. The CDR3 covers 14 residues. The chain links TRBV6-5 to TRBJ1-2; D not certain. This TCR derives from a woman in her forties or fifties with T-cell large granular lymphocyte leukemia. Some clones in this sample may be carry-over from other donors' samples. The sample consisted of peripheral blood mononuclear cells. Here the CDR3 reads CASTAQGNGYGYTF. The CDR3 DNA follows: TGTGCCAGCACGGCGCAAGGGAATGGCTATGGCTACACCTTC.